This T cell receptor (beta chain) emerged from a study of blood T cell repertoires in COVID-19. The V gene's germline CDR1 is SQVTM and CDR2 ANQGSEA. J lost 1 base, V lost 0 bases, and 3 bases had no gene match. CDR3 size: 16 residues. The authors' processing: Reference gene primers were amplified, and this amplification served to estimate nucleated cell counts. Using immunoSEQ multiplex PCR, the repertoire was profiled, and TCRdb retains in-frame clones only, with some absent. That table gives V, J and clone size, and the DNA gave D and trimming. The sample lists 150,000 to 200,000 clones, around 91% seen once, with roughly 0.6% in the top ten.

This TCR derives from a man in his forties or fifties with acute or convalescent COVID-19. Specimen: peripheral blood. V usage is TRBV29-1 and J usage is TRBJ2-2; 9 bases match TRBD2. CDR3: CSVEERAGGNTGELFF. The CDR3 DNA follows: TGCAGCGTTGAAGAGAGAGCGGGGGGGAACACCGGGGAGCTGTTTTTT.